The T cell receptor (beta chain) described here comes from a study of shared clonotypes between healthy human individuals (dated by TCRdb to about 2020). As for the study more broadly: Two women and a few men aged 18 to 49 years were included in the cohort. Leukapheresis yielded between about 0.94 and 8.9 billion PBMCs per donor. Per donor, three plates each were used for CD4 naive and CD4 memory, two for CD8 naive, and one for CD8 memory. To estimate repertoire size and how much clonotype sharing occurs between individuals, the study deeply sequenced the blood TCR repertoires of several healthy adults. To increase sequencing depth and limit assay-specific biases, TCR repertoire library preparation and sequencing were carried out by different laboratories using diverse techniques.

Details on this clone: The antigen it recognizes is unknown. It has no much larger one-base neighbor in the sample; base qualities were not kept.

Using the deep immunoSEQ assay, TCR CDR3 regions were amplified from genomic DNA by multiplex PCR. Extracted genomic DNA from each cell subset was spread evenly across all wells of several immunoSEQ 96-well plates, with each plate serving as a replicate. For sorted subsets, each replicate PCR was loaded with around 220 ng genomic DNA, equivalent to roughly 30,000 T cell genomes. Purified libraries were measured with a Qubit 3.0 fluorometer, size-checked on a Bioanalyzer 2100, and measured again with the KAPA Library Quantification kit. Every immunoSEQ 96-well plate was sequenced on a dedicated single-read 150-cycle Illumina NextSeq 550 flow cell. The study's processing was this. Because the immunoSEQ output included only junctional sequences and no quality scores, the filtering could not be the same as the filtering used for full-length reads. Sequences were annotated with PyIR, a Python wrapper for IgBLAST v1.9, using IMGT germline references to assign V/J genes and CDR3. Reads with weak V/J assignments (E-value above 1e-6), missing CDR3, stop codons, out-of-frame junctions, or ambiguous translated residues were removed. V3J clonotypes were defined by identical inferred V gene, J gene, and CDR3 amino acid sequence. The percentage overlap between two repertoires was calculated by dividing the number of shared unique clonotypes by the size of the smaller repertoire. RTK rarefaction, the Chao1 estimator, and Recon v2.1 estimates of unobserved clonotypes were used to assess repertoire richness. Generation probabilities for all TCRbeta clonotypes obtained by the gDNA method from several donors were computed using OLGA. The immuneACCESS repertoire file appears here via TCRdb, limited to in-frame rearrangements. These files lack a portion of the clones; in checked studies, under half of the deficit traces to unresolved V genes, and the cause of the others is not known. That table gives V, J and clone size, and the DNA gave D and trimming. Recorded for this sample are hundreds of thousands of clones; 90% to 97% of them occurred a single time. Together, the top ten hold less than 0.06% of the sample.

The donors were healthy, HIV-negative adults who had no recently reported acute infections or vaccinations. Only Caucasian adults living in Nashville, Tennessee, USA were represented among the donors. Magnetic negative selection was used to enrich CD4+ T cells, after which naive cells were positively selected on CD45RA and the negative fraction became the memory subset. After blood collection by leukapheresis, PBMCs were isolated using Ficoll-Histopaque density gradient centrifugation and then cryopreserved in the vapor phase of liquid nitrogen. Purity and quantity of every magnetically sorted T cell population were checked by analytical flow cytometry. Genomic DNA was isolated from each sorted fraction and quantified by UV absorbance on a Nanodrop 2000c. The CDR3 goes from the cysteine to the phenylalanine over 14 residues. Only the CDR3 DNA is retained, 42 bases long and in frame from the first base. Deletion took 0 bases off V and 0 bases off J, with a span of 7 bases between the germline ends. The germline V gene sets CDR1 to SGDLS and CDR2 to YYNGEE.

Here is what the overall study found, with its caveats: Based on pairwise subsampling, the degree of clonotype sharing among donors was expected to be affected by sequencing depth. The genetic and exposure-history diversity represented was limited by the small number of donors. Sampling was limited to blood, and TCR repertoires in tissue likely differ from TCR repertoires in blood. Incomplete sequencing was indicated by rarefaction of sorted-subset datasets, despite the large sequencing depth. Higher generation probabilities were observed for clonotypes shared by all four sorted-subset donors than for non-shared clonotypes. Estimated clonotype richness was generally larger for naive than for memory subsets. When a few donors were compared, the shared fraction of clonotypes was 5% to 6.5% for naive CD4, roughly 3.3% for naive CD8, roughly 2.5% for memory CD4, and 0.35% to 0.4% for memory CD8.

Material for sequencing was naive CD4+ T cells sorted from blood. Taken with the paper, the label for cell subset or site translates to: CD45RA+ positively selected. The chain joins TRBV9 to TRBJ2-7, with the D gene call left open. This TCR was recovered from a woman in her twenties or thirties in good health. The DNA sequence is TGTGCCAGCAGCGTAGCTGGACCCTCCTACGAGCAGTACTTC. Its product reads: CASSVAGPSYEQYF.